Listed below are T cell receptor beta chains from one sample, sequenced in a study of blood T cell repertoires in COVID-19. TCRdb keeps only in-frame clones here, not all; method: immunoSEQ multiplex PCR. In the table there are 200,000 to 250,000 clones, about three quarters of which are singletons. The sample taken for sequencing was peripheral blood. The receptors come from a woman between 65 and 79 years old with acute or convalescent COVID-19. Both conserved end residues are part of each CDR3. The D gene is left open where the match is weak. Part of the rows lack a size; the others show once, few, many or a class for expanded clones.

J: TRBJ2-3
size: -
D: -
V: TRBV19
length: 13
CDR3: CASSITTLDTQYF
DNA: TGTGCCAGTAGTATTACGACACTAGATACGCAGTATTTT

J: TRBJ2-2
size: -
D: TRBD1
V: TRBV28
length: 19
CDR3: CASSSIAGTGLSNTGELFF
DNA: TGTGCCAGCAGTTCCATAGCCGGGACAGGGTTATCGAACACCGGGGAGCTGTTTTTT

J: TRBJ1-1
size: -
D: -
V: TRBV27
length: 14
CDR3: CASSTQRQYTEAFF
DNA: TGTGCCAGCAGTACCCAGCGACAGTACACTGAAGCTTTCTTT

J: TRBJ1-2
size: -
D: -
V: TRBV28
length: 16
CDR3: CASSPPGGVNTYGYTF
DNA: TGTGCCAGCAGTCCACCAGGAGGGGTGAATACGTATGGCTACACCTTC

J: TRBJ1-2
size: -
D: -
V: TRBV5-6
length: 13
CDR3: CASSSGGNYGYTF
DNA: TGTGCCAGCAGCTCCGGGGGGAACTATGGCTACACCTTC

J: TRBJ1-1
size: few
D: TRBD1
V: TRBV6-4
length: 15
CDR3: CASTDRGGMNTEAFF
DNA: TGTGCCAGCACAGACAGGGGGGGAATGAACACTGAAGCTTTCTTT

J: TRBJ1-4
size: -
D: -
V: TRBV3-1/TRBV3-2
length: 15
CDR3: CASSQDGGANEKLFF
DNA: TGTGCCAGCAGCCAAGATGGGGGGGCTAATGAAAAACTGTTTTTT

J: TRBJ1-6
size: -
D: TRBD1
V: TRBV4-1
length: 15
CDR3: CASSQGQGDNSPLHF
DNA: TGCGCCAGCAGCCAAGGACAGGGAGATAATTCACCCCTCCACTTT

J: TRBJ1-1
size: many
D: -
V: TRBV3-1/TRBV3-2
length: 14
CDR3: CASSQDWRGTEAFF
DNA: TGTGCCAGCAGCCAAGATTGGAGGGGCACTGAAGCTTTCTTT

J: TRBJ1-5
size: -
D: -
V: TRBV2
length: 15
CDR3: CASRRDLGGYQPQHF
DNA: TGTGCCAGCCGTCGAGATCTGGGGGGATATCAGCCCCAGCATTTT

J: TRBJ2-7
size: -
D: TRBD2
V: TRBV27
length: 16
CDR3: CASSPSPSGISYEQYF
DNA: TGTGCCAGCAGTCCCTCCCCTAGCGGAATATCCTACGAGCAGTACTTC

J: TRBJ2-3
size: -
D: -
V: TRBV3-1/TRBV3-2
length: 15
CDR3: CASSQVYSSTDTQYF
DNA: TGTGCCAGCAGCCAAGTTTACAGTAGCACAGATACGCAGTATTTT

J: TRBJ2-3
size: -
D: TRBD2
V: TRBV9
length: 15
CDR3: CASSVVGGGTDTQYF
DNA: TGTGCCAGCAGCGTAGTCGGGGGAGGGACAGATACGCAGTATTTT

J: TRBJ2-7
size: -
D: TRBD2
V: TRBV6-1
length: 16
CDR3: CASSEVEREGSYEQYF
DNA: TGTGCCAGCAGTGAAGTCGAGCGGGAGGGTTCCTACGAGCAGTACTTC

J: TRBJ1-1
size: -
D: TRBD1
V: TRBV19
length: 15
CDR3: CASSNRDRGLTEAFF
DNA: TGTGCCAGTAGTAACCGGGACAGGGGGCTTACTGAAGCTTTCTTT

J: TRBJ2-7
size: -
D: -
V: TRBV11-1
length: 13
CDR3: CATSPGHLYEQYF
DNA: TGTGCCACCTCACCTGGCCATCTCTACGAGCAGTACTTC

J: TRBJ2-7
size: -
D: TRBD2
V: TRBV14
length: 12
CDR3: CASSHAGVEQYF
DNA: TGTGCCAGCAGCCACGCGGGAGTCGAGCAGTACTTC

J: TRBJ1-1
size: -
D: -
V: TRBV2
length: 14
CDR3: CASRTGWGNTEAFF
DNA: TGTGCCAGCAGAACAGGGTGGGGGAACACTGAAGCTTTCTTT

J: TRBJ1-5
size: -
D: -
V: TRBV10-3
length: 14
CDR3: CAISESLGVQPQHF
DNA: TGTGCCATCAGTGAGTCGTTGGGAGTACAGCCCCAGCATTTT

J: TRBJ1-2
size: -
D: TRBD1
V: TRBV2
length: 15
CDR3: CASSVIQGGNYGYTF
DNA: TGTGCCAGCAGTGTGATCCAGGGGGGTAACTATGGCTACACCTTC

J: TRBJ2-3
size: -
D: TRBD2
V: TRBV28
length: 17
CDR3: CASSLRASGRLGDTQYF
DNA: TGTGCCAGCAGTTTAAGGGCTAGCGGGAGGTTAGGGGATACGCAGTATTTT

J: TRBJ1-2
size: -
D: -
V: TRBV18
length: 16
CDR3: CASSKGTPDLNYGYTF
DNA: TGTGCCAGCTCAAAAGGGACACCGGACCTAAACTATGGCTACACCTTC

J: TRBJ2-1
size: -
D: -
V: TRBV3-1/TRBV3-2
length: 15
CDR3: CASSQGEVRHNEQFF
DNA: TGTGCCAGCAGCCAAGGCGAGGTCCGCCACAATGAGCAGTTCTTC

J: TRBJ1-4
size: -
D: -
V: TRBV30
length: 12
CDR3: CASTGSNEKLFF
DNA: TGTGCCAGTACAGGGTCTAATGAAAAACTGTTTTTT

J: TRBJ2-7
size: -
D: TRBD2
V: TRBV29-1
length: 12
CDR3: CSATSASYEQYF
DNA: TGCAGCGCTACTAGCGCTTCCTACGAGCAGTACTTC

J: TRBJ2-1
size: -
D: TRBD2
V: TRBV19
length: 13
CDR3: CASGRSSYNEQFF
DNA: TGTGCCAGCGGGAGGAGCTCCTACAATGAGCAGTTCTTC

J: TRBJ1-2
size: -
D: -
V: TRBV2
length: 13
CDR3: CASRDGVNYGYTF
DNA: TGTGCCAGCAGGGACGGGGTTAACTATGGCTACACCTTC

J: TRBJ2-7
size: -
D: -
V: TRBV27
length: 14
CDR3: CASSQTGTSYEQYF
DNA: TGTGCCAGCAGCCAGACAGGAACCTCCTACGAGCAGTACTTC

J: TRBJ1-3
size: -
D: -
V: TRBV5-4
length: 16
CDR3: CASSLGSENSGNTIYF
DNA: TGTGCCAGCAGCTTAGGGAGCGAGAACTCTGGAAACACCATATATTTT

J: TRBJ1-4
size: -
D: -
V: TRBV6-5
length: 13
CDR3: CASSFGQSEKLFF
DNA: TGTGCCAGCAGTTTCGGACAGTCTGAAAAACTGTTTTTT